This T cell receptor beta chain was sequenced for a study of metastatic and nonmetastatic thyroid tumors. Study-wide background: Malignant and benign thyroid patients had repertoires compared in peripheral blood and tumor or nodule tissue. Points from the study as a whole: Significantly higher TCR beta diversity was reportedly seen in malignant thyroid tumors than benign nodules, in blood and tumor.

With V trimmed by 3 bases and J by 2 bases, 6 bases remained unmatched. The CDR3 totals 14 residues. Germline V gives CDR1 DFQATT, CDR2 SNEGSKA (reference sequence). In the source study's methods: Between-group CDR3 differences, defined by clinicopathological status, yielded a distant-metastasis classifier for papillary thyroid cancer. TCRdb re-called the PCR reads through MiXCR. It is TCRdb's table, rather than the study itself, that gives the V and J calls and clone size. The table includes 31,000 or so clones, over 15% detected once. This clone was seen at least ten times. Antigen unknown. Each patient went into thyroid surgery without having received any treatment.

The receptor's source is a female donor with papillary thyroid cancer or a benign thyroid nodule (not recorded which). Some clones in this sample may be carry-over from other donors' samples. Sequencing was performed on blood. The V gene is TRBV20-1, the J gene TRBJ1-2, with 7 positions matching TRBD1. DNA of the CDR3: TGCAGTGCTAGGATTAACAGGGGAAACTATGGCTACACCTTC. Amino acid sequence: CSARINRGNYGYTF.